Below, 18 T cell receptor beta chains from the same sample are listed, as sequenced in a study of blood T cell repertoires in COVID-19. This table comes from immunoSEQ multiplex PCR, and its TCRdb copy is limited to in-frame clones, with some not included. Among about 150,000 clones, 65% to 90% were seen once, and the ten largest hold about an eighth. The specimen was peripheral blood. These receptors all come from a woman aged 60-75 years with COVID-19, enrolled during active disease.

The chain combines TRBV7-3 with TRBJ1-1; 9 nucleotides match TRBD1. Germline CDR1 reads SGHTA; CDR2 reads FQGTGA. The J segment lost 10 bases and the V segment lost 4 bases, leaving 7 bases of the junction unmatched. The CDR3 sequence is 13 residues long. CDR3 DNA: TGTGCCAGCAGCTCCGGGGACAGGGTCGGAGCTTTCTTT. This encodes CASSSGDRVGAFF.

This clone was counted once. The chain employs TRBV6-5 and TRBJ2-3; TRBD1 agrees at 8 bases. CDR3 length equals 16 residues. With V trimmed by 0 bases and J by 0 bases, 2 bases remained unmatched. The germline CDR1 and CDR2 sequences are MNHEY and SVGAGI. CDR3 nucleotide sequence: TGTGCCAGCAGTTACTCGGGGACAGGTAGCACAGATACGCAGTATTTT. It codes for CASSYSGTGSTDTQYF.

The chain couples TRBV5-1 to TRBJ1-2; 10 nucleotides align to TRBD1. Germline lookup yields CDR1 SGHRS and CDR2 YFSETQ. The V gene end was trimmed by 4 bases and the J gene end by 1 base; junction bases not matched to a gene: 10. The CDR3 extends over 17 amino acids. The CDR3 DNA is TGCGCCAGCAGCACGCCGGGACAGGGGAAAATTAACTATGGCTACACCTTC. Translation gives CASSTPGQGKINYGYTF.

The gene calls are TRBV18 and TRBJ1-1; the D gene is possibly TRBD1 (5 bases). The ends were cut back, 2 bases at V and 2 bases at J, with 9 bases in the middle. Germline CDR1 and CDR2: KGHSH and LQKENI. The CDR3 is 14 amino acids. CDR3 residues: CASSPETANTEAFF. The CDR3 coding sequence is TGTGCCAGCTCACCAGAGACAGCAAACACTGAAGCTTTCTTT.

The rearrangement links TRBV7-9 to TRBJ1-5; D uncertain. V gave up 2 bases and J gave up 2 bases, with 10 bases separating them. The germline V gene encodes CDR1 SEHNR and CDR2 FQNEAQ (reference sequence). This CDR3 contains 15 residues. CDR3 nucleotides: TGTGCCAGCAGCTTATCCGGGTTGGGCAATCAGCCCCAGCATTTT. Amino acid sequence: CASSLSGLGNQPQHF.

The V gene is TRBV5-1, the J gene TRBJ2-3, with a weak D call TRBD2 (6 bases). This CDR3 comprises 15 residues. CDR1 SGHRS and CDR2 YFSETQ come from the germline V gene. Trimming pared 4 bases from V and 2 bases from J, leaving 14 bases between. The CDR3 is CASSHAGLFTDTQYF. As DNA, the CDR3 is TGCGCCAGCAGCCACGCGGGACTTTTCACAGATACGCAGTATTTT.

J is TRBJ2-1 and V is TRBV24-1; 7 nucleotides align to TRBD1. After removal of 6 bases from V and 6 bases from J, the junction contained 1 base not matched to a gene. This CDR3 has 12 amino acids. CDR1 and CDR2 (germline): KGHDR, SFDVKD. Written as DNA, the CDR3 is TGTGCCACCAGTCAGGGGGTCAATGAGCAGTTCTTC. The encoded protein is CATSQGVNEQFF.

CDR3 sequence (DNA): TGTGCCAGCAGTAGGGTACAGGGTCGGACTGAAGCTTTCTTT. Translating it yields CASSRVQGRTEAFF. The V gene is TRBV6-5, the J gene TRBJ1-1, with a possible D match to TRBD1 (6 bases). CDR1 is MNHEY, CDR2 SVGAGI, per germline. Trimming took 5 bases from V and 5 from J, leaving 15 bases between them. The CDR3 is made up of 14 amino acids.

This clone was detected only once. J is TRBJ2-7 and V is TRBV5-5, with D maybe TRBD2 (5 bases). The CDR3 has 14 amino acids. Trimming stripped 2 bases from V and 4 bases from J, with 13 bases between. Germline loops: CDR1 SGHKS, CDR2 YYEKEE (reference sequence). The CDR3, as DNA: TGTGCCAGCAGCTTCAGGACTTTCTCGTACGAGCAGTACTTC. Translation: CASSFRTFSYEQYF.

The chain uses TRBV12-2 and TRBJ1-1. TRBV12-2 is a pseudogene segment. The CDR3 contains 13 residues. CDR3 nucleotide sequence: TGTGCAAGTCGCTTCCCGATTAGCACTGAAGCTTTCTTT. It yields the protein CASRFPISTEAFF.

J is TRBJ1-3 and V is TRBV6-6; D is unclear. The CDR3 sequence is 16 residues long. Trimming removed 5 bases from V and 0 bases from J, with 14 bases in between. The germline CDR1 and CDR2 sequences are MNHNY and SVGAGI (reference sequence). CDR3 loop: CASSRAGWASGNTIYF. The CDR3 DNA sequence: TGTGCCAGCAGTCGAGCGGGGTGGGCCTCTGGAAACACCATATATTTT.

This chain joins TRBV18 and TRBJ1-5; D remains unclear. V lost 6 bases and J lost 7, with 22 bases in between. This CDR3 has 16 residues. The germline V gene has CDR1 KGHSH and CDR2 LQKENI. The CDR3 protein is CASSPGDGGPNQPQHF. For the CDR3, the DNA is TGTGCCAGCTCTCCGGGAGACGGAGGCCCTAACCAGCCCCAGCATTTT.

The chain links TRBV6-4 to TRBJ2-6; D is uncertain. Germline CDR1 MRHNA, CDR2 SNTAGT. This CDR3 has 16 amino acids. The V end lost 6 bases, the J end lost 2 bases, and 14 bases lay between the germline ends. The CDR3 sequence is CASSESGSAGANVLTF. In DNA, the CDR3 is TGTGCCAGCAGCGAATCCGGGTCTGCTGGGGCCAACGTCCTGACTTTC.

The chain combines TRBV19 with TRBJ2-3; no definite D call. The ends were cut back, 3 bases at V and 4 bases at J, with 8 bases in the middle. CDR1 and CDR2 (germline): LNHDA, SQIVND (reference sequence). This CDR3 has 13 amino acids. CDR3 amino acids: CASSIPAADTQYF. In DNA, the CDR3 is TGTGCCAGTAGTATCCCGGCGGCAGATACGCAGTATTTT. Full variable domain (outside the CDR3, taken from reference TRBV19 and TRBJ2-3): DGGITQSPKYLFRKEGQNVTLSCEQNLNHDAMYWYRQDPGQGLRLIYYSQIVNDFQKGDIAEGYSVSREKKESFPLTVTSAQKNPTAFYLCASSIPAADTQYFGPGTRLTVL.

The chain recombines TRBV12-3 or TRBV12-4 with TRBJ2-1, with 8 bases lining up with TRBD2. Trimming took 8 bases from V and 10 from J; bases not matched to a gene: 10. The CDR3 is 13 residues long. DNA of the CDR3: TGTGCCAGCTCCCCTTTAGCGGGGAGAGAGCAGTTCTTC. This codes for CASSPLAGREQFF.

The chain combines TRBV6-5 with TRBJ1-4; 9 bases fit TRBD1. The germline V gene has CDR1 MNHEY and CDR2 SVGAGI. The junction had 6 bases not matched to a gene; V was cut back by 11 bases and J by 5 bases. The CDR3 covers 13 residues. The CDR3: CAGAGQGNEKLFF. The CDR3 DNA reads as TGTGCCGGGGCAGGACAGGGGAATGAAAAACTGTTTTTT.

V gene TRBV19 combines with J gene TRBJ2-7; D unresolved. This CDR3 is built from 15 residues. CDR1 and CDR2 from the germline V gene are LNHDA and SQIVND (reference sequence). Trimming cost V 5 bases and J 0 bases, with 14 bases left between them. This chain's CDR3 is CASSPSPGSSYEQYF. The CDR3 bases are TGTGCCAGTAGTCCGAGTCCAGGCAGCTCCTACGAGCAGTACTTC.

This clone came up once. This chain connects TRBV19 to TRBJ2-1; a possible D gene is TRBD1 (5 bases). The CDR3 is 15 residues long. The germline V and J ends were trimmed by 2 bases and 5 bases, with 13 bases remaining between them. Germline V gene lookup returns CDR1 LNHDA and CDR2 SQIVND (reference sequence). This CDR3 reads CASSINSKGNNEQFF. CDR3 nucleotides: TGTGCCAGTAGTATAAACAGCAAGGGGAACAATGAGCAGTTCTTC.